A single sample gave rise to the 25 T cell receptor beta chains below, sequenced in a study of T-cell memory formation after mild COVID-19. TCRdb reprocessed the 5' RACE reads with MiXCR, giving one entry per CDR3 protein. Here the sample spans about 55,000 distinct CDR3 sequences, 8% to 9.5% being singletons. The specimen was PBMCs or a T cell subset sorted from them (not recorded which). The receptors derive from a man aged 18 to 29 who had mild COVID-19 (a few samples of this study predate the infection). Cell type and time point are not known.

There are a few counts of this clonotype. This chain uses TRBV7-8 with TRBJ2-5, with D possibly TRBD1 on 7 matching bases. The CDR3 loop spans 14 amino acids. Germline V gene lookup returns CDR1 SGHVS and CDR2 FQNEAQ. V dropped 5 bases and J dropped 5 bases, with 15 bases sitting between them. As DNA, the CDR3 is TGTGCCAGCAGCCTAATCAGGGGGGAGGAGACCCAGTACTTC. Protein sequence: CASSLIRGEETQYF.

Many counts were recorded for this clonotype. The CDR3 here is CASRLGSGRGNNEQFF. Written as DNA, the CDR3 is TGTGCCAGCAGACTCGGGTCGGGACGGGGGAACAATGAGCAGTTCTTC. The J gene is TRBJ2-1, the V gene TRBV6-1; D possibly corresponds to TRBD2 (6 bases). This CDR3 region has 16 residues. The V end lost 6 bases, the J end lost 5 bases, and 20 bases lay between the germline ends. CDR1 is MNHNS, CDR2 SASEGT, per germline.

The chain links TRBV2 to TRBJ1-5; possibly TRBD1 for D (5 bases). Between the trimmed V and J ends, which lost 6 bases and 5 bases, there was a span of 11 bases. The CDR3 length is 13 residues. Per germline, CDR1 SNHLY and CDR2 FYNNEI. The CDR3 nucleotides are TGTGCCAGCAGGGGGGATGGTGATCAGCCCCAGCATTTT. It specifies CASRGDGDQPQHF. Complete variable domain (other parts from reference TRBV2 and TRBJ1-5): EPEVTQTPSHQVTQMGQEVILRCVPISNHLYFYWYRQILGQKVEFLVSFYNNEISEKSEIFDDQFSVERPDGSNFTLKIRSTKLEDSAMYFCASRGDGDQPQHFGDGTRLSIL.

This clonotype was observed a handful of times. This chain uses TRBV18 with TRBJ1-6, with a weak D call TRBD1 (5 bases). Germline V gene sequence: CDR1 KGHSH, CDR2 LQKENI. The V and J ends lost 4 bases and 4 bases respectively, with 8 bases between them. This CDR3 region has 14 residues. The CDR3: CASSLQVYNSPLHF. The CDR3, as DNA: TGTGCCAGCTCACTACAGGTTTATAATTCACCCCTCCACTTT.

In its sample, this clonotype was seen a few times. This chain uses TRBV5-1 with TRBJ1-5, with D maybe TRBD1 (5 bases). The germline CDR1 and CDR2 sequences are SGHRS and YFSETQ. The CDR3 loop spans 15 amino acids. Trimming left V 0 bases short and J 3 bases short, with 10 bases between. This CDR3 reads CASSLDGGDNQPQHF. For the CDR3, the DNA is TGCGCCAGCAGCTTGGACGGGGGAGACAATCAGCCCCAGCATTTT.

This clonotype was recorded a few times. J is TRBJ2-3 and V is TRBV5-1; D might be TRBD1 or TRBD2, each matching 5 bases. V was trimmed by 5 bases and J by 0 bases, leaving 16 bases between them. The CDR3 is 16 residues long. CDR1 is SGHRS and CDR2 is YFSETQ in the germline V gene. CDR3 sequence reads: CASSGTLSLSTDTQYF. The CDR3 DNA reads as TGCGCCAGCAGTGGGACCTTATCTTTAAGCACAGATACGCAGTATTTT.

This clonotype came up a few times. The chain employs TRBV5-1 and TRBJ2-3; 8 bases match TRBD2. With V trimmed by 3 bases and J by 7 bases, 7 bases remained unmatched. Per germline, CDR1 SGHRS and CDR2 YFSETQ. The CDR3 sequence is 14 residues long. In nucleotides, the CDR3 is TGCGCCAGCAGCTCGGTCGGCGGGGGGTATACGCAGTATTTT. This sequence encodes CASSSVGGGYTQYF.

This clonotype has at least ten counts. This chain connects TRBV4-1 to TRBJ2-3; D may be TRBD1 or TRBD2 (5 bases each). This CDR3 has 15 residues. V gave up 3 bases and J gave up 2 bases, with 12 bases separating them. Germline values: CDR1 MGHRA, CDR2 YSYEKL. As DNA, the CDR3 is TGCGCCAGCAGCCAGGGGACCCTTAACACAGATACGCAGTATTTT. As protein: CASSQGTLNTDTQYF.

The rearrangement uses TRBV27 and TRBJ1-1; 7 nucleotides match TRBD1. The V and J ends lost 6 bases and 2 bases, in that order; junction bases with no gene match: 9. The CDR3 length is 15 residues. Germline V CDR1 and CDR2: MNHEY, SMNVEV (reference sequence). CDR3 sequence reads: CASSIQGIGNTEAFF. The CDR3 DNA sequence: TGTGCCAGCAGCATACAGGGGATTGGTAACACTGAAGCTTTCTTT.

The CDR3 region has the DNA TGCGCCAGCAGCTTTGGGGGGTCACAAGAGACCCAGTACTTC. It codes for CASSFGGSQETQYF. This chain links TRBV5-1 with TRBJ2-5; D is perhaps TRBD2 (6 bases). There are 14 residues in the CDR3. Germline V lookup: CDR1 SGHRS, CDR2 YFSETQ. Trimming cost V 2 bases and J 2 bases, with 10 bases left between them. The full variable domain, in which reference TRBV5-1 and TRBJ2-5 provide the parts outside the CDR3, is KAGVTQTPRYLIKTRGQQVTLSCSPISGHRSVSWYQQTPGQGLQFLFEYFSETQRNKGNFPGRFSGRQFSNSRSEMNVSTLELGDSALYLCASSFGGSQETQYFGPGTRLLVL.

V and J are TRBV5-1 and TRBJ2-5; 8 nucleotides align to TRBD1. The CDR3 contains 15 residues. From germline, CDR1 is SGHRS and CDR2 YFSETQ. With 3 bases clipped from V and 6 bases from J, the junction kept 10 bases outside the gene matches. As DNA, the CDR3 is TGCGCCAGCAGCTCACCACAGGGGGAGAGGAAGACCCAGTACTTC. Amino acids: CASSSPQGERKTQYF.

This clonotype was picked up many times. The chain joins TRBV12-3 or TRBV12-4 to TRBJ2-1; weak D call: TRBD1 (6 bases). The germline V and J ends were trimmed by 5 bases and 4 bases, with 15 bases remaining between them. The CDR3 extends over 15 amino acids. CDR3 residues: CASSAGQTRYNEQFF. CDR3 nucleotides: TGTGCCAGCAGTGCCGGACAGACCAGATACAATGAGCAGTTCTTC.

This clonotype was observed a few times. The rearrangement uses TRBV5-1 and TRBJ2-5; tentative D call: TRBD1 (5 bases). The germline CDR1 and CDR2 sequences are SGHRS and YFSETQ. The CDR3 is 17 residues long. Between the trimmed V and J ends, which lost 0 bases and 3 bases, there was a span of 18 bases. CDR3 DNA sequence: TGCGCCAGCAGCTTGGTCATTCGGCAGGGAAGGGAAGAGACCCAGTACTTC. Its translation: CASSLVIRQGREETQYF.

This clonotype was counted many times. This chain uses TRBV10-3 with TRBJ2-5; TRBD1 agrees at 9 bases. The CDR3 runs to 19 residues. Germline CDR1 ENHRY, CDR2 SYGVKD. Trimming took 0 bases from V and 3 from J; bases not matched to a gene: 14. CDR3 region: CAISESTPQGAASEETQYF. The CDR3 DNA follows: TGTGCCATCAGTGAGTCGACACCACAGGGGGCCGCCAGCGAAGAGACCCAGTACTTC.

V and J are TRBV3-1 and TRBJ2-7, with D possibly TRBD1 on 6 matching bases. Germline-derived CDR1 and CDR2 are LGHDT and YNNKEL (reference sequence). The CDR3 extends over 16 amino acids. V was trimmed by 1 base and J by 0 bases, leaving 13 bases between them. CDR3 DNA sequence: TGTGCCAGCAGCCAAGCACTAGGACAGACCTCCTACGAGCAGTACTTC. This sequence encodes CASSQALGQTSYEQYF.

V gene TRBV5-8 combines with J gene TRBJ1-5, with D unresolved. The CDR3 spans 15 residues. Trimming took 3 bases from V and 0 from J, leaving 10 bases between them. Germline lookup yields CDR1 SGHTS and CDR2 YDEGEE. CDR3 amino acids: CASSSRVISNQPQHF. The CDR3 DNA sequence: TGTGCCAGCAGCTCTCGGGTTATTAGCAATCAGCCCCAGCATTTT.

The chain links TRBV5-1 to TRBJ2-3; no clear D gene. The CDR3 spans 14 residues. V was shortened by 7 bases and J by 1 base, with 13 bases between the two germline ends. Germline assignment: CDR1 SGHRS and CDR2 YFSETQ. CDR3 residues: CASSRWQGTDTQYF. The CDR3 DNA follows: TGCGCCAGCTCTCGCTGGCAAGGCACAGATACGCAGTATTTT.

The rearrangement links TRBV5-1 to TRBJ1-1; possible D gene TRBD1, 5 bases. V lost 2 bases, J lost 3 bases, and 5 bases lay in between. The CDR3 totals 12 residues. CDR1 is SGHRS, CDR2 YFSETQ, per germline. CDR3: CASSFRDTEAFF. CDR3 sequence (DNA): TGCGCCAGCAGCTTCAGGGACACTGAAGCTTTCTTT.

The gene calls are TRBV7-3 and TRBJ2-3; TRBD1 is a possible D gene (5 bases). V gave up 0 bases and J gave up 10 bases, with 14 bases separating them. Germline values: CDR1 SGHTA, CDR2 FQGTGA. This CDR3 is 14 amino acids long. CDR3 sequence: CASSLTDGAGAQYF. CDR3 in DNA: TGTGCCAGCAGCTTAACGGATGGGGCTGGTGCGCAGTATTTT.

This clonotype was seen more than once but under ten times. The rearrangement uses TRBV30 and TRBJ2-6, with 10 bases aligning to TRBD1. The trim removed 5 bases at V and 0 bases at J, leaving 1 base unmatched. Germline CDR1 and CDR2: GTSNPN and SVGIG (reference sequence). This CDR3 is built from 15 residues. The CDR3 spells CAWGQGGSGANVLTF. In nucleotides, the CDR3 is TGTGCCTGGGGACAGGGGGGCTCTGGGGCCAACGTCCTGACTTTC. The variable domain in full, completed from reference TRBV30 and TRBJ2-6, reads SQTIHQWPATLVQPVGSPLSLECTVEGTSNPNLYWYRQAAGRGLQLLFYSVGIGQISSEVPQNLSASRPQDRQFILSSKKLLLSDSGFYLCAWGQGGSGANVLTFGAGSRLTVL.

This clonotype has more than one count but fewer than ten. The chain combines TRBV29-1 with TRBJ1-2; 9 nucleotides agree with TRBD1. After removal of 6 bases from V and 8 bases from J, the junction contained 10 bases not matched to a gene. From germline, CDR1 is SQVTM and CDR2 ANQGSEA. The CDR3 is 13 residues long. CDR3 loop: CSVERTGVKGYTF. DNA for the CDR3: TGCAGCGTAGAACGGACAGGGGTGAAGGGCTACACCTTC.

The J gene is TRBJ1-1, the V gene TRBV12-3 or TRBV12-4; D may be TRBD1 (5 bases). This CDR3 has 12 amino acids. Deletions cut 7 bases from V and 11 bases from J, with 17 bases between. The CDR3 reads CASTMGGGPAFF. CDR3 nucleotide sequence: TGTGCCAGCACCATGGGGGGTGGTCCGGCTTTCTTT.

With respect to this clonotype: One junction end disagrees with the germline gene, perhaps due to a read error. The CDR3 loop reads CASPRDSLDNDQFF. The DNA for the CDR3 is TGTGCCAGCCCCCGGGACTCGCTTGACAATGATCAGTTCTTC. The chain links TRBV6-5 to TRBJ2-1; TRBD2 might be the D (6 bases). This CDR3 is built from 14 residues. From germline, CDR1 is MNHEY and CDR2 SVGAGI.

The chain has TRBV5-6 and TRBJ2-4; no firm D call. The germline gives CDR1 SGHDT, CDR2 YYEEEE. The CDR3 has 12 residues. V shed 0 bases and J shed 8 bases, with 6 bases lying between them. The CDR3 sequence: CASSLGVDIQYF. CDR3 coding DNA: TGTGCCAGCAGCTTGGGGGTGGACATTCAGTACTTC.

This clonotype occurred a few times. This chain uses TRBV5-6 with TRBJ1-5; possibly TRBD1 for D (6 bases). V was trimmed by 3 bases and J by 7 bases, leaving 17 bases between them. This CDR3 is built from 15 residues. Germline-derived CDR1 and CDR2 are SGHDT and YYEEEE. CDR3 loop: CASSSSRGPGQPQHF. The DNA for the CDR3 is TGTGCCAGCAGCTCGTCCAGGGGCCCCGGCCAGCCCCAGCATTTT.